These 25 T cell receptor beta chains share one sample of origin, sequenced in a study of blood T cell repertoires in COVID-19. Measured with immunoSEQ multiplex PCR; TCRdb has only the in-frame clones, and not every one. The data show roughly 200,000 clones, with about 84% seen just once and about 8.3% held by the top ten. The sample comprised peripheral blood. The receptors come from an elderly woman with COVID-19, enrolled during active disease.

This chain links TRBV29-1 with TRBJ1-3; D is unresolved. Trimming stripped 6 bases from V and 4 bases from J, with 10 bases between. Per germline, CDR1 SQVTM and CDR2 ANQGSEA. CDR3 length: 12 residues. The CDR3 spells CSVAPNGNTIYF. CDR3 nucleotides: TGCAGCGTCGCGCCGAACGGAAACACCATATATTTT.

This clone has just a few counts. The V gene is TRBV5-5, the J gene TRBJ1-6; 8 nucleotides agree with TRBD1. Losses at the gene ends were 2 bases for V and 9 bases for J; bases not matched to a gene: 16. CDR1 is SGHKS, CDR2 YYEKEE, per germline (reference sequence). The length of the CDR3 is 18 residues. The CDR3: CASSFVASSDRDSSPLHF. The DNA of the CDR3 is TGTGCCAGCAGCTTCGTGGCAAGTTCGGACAGGGATTCTTCACCCCTCCACTTT.

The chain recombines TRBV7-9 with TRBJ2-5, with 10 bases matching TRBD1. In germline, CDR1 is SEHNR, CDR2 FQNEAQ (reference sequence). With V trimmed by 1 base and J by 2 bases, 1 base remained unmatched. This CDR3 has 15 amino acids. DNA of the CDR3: TGTGCCAGCAGCTTAGGGGGACAGGGGCAAGAGACCCAGTACTTC. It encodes CASSLGGQGQETQYF. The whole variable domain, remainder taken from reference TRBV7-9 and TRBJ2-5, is DTGVSQNPRHKITKRGQNVTFRCDPISEHNRLYWYRQTLGQGPEFLTYFQNEAQLEKSRLLSDRFSAERPKGSFSTLEIQRTEQGDSAMYLCASSLGGQGQETQYFGPGTRLLVL.

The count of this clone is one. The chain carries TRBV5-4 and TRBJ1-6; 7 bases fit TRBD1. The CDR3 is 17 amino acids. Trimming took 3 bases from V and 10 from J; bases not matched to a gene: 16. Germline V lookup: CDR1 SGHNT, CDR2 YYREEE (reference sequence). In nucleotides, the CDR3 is TGTGCCAGCAGCTCGGTCCTGAACAGGGGAATAGGGTCACCCCTCCACTTT. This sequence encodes CASSSVLNRGIGSPLHF.

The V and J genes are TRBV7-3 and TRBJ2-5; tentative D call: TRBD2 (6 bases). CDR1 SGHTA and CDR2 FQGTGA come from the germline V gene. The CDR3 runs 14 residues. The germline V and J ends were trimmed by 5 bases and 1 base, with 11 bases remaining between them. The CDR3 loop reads CASSLSGFQETQYF. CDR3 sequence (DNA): TGTGCCAGCAGCCTAAGCGGGTTCCAAGAGACCCAGTACTTC.

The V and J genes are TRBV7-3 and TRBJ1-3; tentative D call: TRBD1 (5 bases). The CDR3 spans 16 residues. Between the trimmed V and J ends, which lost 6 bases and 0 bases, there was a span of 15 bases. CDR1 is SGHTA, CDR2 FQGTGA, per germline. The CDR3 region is CASSTTGGNSGNTIYF. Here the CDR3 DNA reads TGTGCCAGCAGTACCACGGGGGGAAACTCTGGAAACACCATATATTTT.

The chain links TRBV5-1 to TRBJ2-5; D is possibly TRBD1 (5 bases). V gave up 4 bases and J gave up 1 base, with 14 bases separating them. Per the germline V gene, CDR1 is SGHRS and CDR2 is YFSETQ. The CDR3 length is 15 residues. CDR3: CASSDSSGAQETQYF. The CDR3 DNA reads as TGCGCCAGCAGCGACTCATCTGGGGCCCAAGAGACCCAGTACTTC.

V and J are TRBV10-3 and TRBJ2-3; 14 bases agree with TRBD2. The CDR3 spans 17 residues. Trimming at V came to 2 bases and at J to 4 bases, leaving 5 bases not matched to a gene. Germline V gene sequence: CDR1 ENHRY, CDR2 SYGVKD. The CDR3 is CAISERGLAGGSDTQYF. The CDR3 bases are TGTGCCATCAGTGAGAGAGGACTAGCGGGAGGATCAGATACGCAGTATTTT.

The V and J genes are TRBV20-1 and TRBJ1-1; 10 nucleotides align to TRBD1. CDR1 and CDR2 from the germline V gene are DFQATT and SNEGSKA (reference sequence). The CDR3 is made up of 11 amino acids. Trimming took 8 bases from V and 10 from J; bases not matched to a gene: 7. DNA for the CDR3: TGCAGTACGATTGACAGGGGGCGAGCTTTCTTT. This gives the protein CSTIDRGRAFF.

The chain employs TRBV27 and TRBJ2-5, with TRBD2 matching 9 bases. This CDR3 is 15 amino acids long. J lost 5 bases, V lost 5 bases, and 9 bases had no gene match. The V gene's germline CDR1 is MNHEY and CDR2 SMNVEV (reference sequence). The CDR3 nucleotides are TGTGCCAGCAGTACTCCAGCGGGGGGATTGGAGACCCAGTACTTC. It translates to CASSTPAGGLETQYF.

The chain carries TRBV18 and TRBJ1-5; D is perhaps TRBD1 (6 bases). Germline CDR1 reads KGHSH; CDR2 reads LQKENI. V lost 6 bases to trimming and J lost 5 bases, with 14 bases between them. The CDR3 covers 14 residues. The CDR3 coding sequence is TGTGCCAGCTCGCCGGACAGATCCTATCAGCCCCAGCATTTT. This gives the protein CASSPDRSYQPQHF.

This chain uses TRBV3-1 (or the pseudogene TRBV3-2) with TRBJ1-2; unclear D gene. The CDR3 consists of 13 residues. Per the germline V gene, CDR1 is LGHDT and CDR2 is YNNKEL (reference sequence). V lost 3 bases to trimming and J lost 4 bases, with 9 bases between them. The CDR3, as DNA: TGTGCCAGCAGCCATCGACACTCCTATGGCTACACCTTC. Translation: CASSHRHSYGYTF.

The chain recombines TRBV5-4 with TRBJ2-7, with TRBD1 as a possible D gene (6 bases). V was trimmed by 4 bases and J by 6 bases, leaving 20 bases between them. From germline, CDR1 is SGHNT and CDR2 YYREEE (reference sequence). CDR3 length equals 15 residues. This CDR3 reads CASSPRGSSVSEQYF. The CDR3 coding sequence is TGTGCCAGCAGCCCGAGGGGGTCCAGTGTCTCCGAGCAGTACTTC.

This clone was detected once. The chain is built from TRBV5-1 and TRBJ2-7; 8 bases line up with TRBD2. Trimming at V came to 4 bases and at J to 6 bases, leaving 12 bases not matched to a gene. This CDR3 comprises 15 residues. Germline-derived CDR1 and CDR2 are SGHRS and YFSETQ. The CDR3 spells CASSPSGSEVLEQYF. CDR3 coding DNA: TGCGCCAGCAGCCCCAGCGGGAGTGAAGTTCTCGAGCAGTACTTC.

The CDR3 loop is CASSPDTSYEQYF. The CDR3 DNA sequence: TGTGCCAGTAGTCCGGACACCTCCTACGAGCAGTACTTC. The J gene is TRBJ2-7, the V gene TRBV19; maybe TRBD1 (5 bases). Trimming removed 5 bases at V and 0 bases at J, with 8 bases between. Germline CDR1 reads LNHDA; CDR2 reads SQIVND (reference sequence). CDR3 length: 13 amino acids. The entire variable domain, with the rest obtained from reference TRBV19 and TRBJ2-7, is as follows: DGGITQSPKYLFRKEGQNVTLSCEQNLNHDAMYWYRQDPGQGLRLIYYSQIVNDFQKGDIAEGYSVSREKKESFPLTVTSAQKNPTAFYLCASSPDTSYEQYFGPGTRLTVT.

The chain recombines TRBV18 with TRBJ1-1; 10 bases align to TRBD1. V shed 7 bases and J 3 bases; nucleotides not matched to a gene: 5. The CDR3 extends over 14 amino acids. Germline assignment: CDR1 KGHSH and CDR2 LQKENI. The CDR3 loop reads CASYMDRGDTEAFF. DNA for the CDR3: TGTGCCAGCTACATGGACAGGGGGGACACTGAAGCTTTCTTT. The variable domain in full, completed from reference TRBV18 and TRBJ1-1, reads NAGVMQNPRHLVRRRGQEARLRCSPMKGHSHVYWYRQLPEEGLKFMVYLQKENIIDESGMPKERFSAEFPKEGPSILRIQQVVRGDSAAYFCASYMDRGDTEAFFGQGTRLTVV.

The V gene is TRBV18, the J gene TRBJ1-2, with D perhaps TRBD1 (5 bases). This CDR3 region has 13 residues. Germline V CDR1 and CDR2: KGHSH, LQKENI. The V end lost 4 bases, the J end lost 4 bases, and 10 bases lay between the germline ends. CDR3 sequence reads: CASSRGGPYGYTF. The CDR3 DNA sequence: TGTGCCAGCTCACGGGGCGGCCCCTATGGCTACACCTTC.

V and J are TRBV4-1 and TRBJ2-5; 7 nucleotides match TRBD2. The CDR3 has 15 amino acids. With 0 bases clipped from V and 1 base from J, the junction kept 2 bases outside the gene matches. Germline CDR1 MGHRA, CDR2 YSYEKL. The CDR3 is CASSQDRGVQETQYF. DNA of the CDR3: TGCGCCAGCAGCCAAGATCGGGGGGTCCAAGAGACCCAGTACTTC.

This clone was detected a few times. The DNA of the CDR3 is TGTGCCAGCAGCAACACGGGGTTTACTAATGAAAAACTGTTTTTT. As protein: CASSNTGFTNEKLFF. V and J are TRBV9 and TRBJ1-4; no firm D call. The ends were cut back, 4 bases at V and 2 bases at J, with 12 bases in the middle. Germline-derived CDR1 and CDR2 are SGDLS and YYNGEE. The CDR3 extends over 15 amino acids.

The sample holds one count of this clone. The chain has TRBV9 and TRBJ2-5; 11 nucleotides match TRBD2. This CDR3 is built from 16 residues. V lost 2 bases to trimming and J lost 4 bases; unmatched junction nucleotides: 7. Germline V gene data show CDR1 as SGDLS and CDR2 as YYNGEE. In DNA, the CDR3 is TGTGCCAGCAGCGTCCTAGCGGGAGGAACTGGAGAGACCCAGTACTTC. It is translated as CASSVLAGGTGETQYF.

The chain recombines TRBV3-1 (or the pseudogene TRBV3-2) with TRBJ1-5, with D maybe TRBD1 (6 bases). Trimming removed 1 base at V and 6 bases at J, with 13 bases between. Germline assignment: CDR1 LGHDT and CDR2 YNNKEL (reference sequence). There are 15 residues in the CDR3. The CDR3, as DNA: TGTGCCAGCAGCCAAGGAGGGGGGGCGGGTCAGCCCCAGCATTTT. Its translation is CASSQGGGAGQPQHF.

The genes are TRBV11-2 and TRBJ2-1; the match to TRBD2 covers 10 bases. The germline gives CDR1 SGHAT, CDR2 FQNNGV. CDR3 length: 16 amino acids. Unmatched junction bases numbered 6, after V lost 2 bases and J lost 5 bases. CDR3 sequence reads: CASSLPRLAGDNEQFF. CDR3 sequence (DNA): TGTGCCAGCAGCTTACCCCGGCTAGCGGGAGACAATGAGCAGTTCTTC.

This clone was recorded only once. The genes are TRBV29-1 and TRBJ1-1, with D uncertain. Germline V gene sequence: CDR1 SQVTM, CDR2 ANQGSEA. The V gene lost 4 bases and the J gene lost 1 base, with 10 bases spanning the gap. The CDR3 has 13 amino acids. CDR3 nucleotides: TGCAGCGTTGGTGCGAAACGGAACACTGAAGCTTTCTTT. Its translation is CSVGAKRNTEAFF.

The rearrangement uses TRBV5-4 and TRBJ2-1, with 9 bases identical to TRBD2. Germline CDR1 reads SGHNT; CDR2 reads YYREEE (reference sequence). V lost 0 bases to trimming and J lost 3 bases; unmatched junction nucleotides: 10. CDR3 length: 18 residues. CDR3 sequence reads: CASSLAVAASGVYNEQFF. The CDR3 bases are TGTGCCAGCAGCTTGGCCGTTGCGGCTAGCGGGGTCTACAATGAGCAGTTCTTC. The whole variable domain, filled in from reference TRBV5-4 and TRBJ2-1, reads ETGVTQSPTHLIKTRGQQVTLRCSSQSGHNTVSWYQQALGQGPQFIFQYYREEENGRGNFPPRFSGLQFPNYSSELNVNALELDDSALYLCASSLAVAASGVYNEQFFGPGTRLTVL.

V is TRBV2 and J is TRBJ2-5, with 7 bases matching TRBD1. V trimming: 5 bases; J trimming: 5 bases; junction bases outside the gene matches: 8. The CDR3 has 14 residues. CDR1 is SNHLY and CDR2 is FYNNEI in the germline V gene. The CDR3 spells CASSRRQGWETQYF. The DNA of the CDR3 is TGTGCCAGCAGTAGGCGACAGGGATGGGAGACCCAGTACTTC.